This passage covers 31 T cell receptor beta chains from one sample sequenced in a study of long-term antiretroviral therapy in people with HIV. At the survey level, the v3.0 immunoSEQ assay was run. Here immunoSEQ multiplex PCR was the method, and the copy in TCRdb shows in-frame clones only, minus some. The table lists tens of thousands of clones, about 80% of them singletons. Sequenced material: unsorted PBMCs, taken 0.3 years after starting antiretroviral therapy. These receptors all stem from a man aged 50-60 years with HIV.

This clone was counted between two and nine times. This chain connects TRBV6-5 to TRBJ2-7, with 8 bases lining up with TRBD1. The CDR3 extends over 15 amino acids. Trimming at V came to 3 bases and at J to 1 base, leaving 5 bases not matched to a gene. Germline values: CDR1 MNHEY, CDR2 SVGAGI. CDR3 amino acids: CASSYSDRGSYEQYF. CDR3 coding DNA: TGTGCCAGCAGTTATTCCGACAGGGGATCCTACGAGCAGTACTTC.

The chain recombines TRBV18 with TRBJ2-7, with 9 bases that match TRBD1. This CDR3 region has 15 residues. Per the germline V gene, CDR1 is KGHSH and CDR2 is LQKENI. V lost 6 bases, J lost 2 bases, and 8 bases stayed unmatched. CDR3 nucleotides: TGTGCCAGCTCCCCCGGGACAGGGATTGCCTACGAGCAGTACTTC. Translating gives CASSPGTGIAYEQYF.

The genes are TRBV30 and TRBJ1-4; D call uncertain. This CDR3 is built from 13 residues. Per germline, CDR1 GTSNPN and CDR2 SVGIG (reference sequence). The V gene lost 3 bases and the J gene lost 4 bases, with 9 bases spanning the gap. The CDR3 DNA sequence: TGTGCCTGGAGCGGACTGAATAATGAAAAACTGTTTTTT. It translates to CAWSGLNNEKLFF.

The genes are TRBV18 and TRBJ2-5, with D perhaps assigned TRBD1 or TRBD2 (5 bases each). With 5 bases removed from V and 3 bases from J, the gap between germline ends came to 22 bases. The germline gives CDR1 KGHSH, CDR2 LQKENI. This CDR3 contains 17 residues. CDR3 sequence: CASSSNAHGTAKETQYF. CDR3 nucleotide sequence: TGTGCCAGCTCATCAAACGCCCACGGGACGGCGAAAGAGACCCAGTACTTC.

The chain recombines TRBV7-2 with TRBJ1-5, with D possibly matching TRBD1 (6 bases). The V gene lost 1 base and the J gene lost 3 bases, with 13 bases spanning the gap. The CDR3 is 16 amino acids. Germline CDR1 SGHTA, CDR2 FQGNSA. Here the CDR3 DNA reads TGTGCCAGCAGCTTAGGATGGCAGGGGTTCAATCAGCCCCAGCATTTT. It is translated as CASSLGWQGFNQPQHF.

Only one count was recorded for this clone. The chain combines TRBV27 with TRBJ2-1, with D hard to call. V was cut by 5 bases and J by 3 bases, with 11 bases left in between. Germline values: CDR1 MNHEY, CDR2 SMNVEV (reference sequence). This CDR3 spans 14 amino acids. For the CDR3, the DNA is TGTGCCAGCAGTCCTGACATCCTCTACAATGAGCAGTTCTTC. This codes for CASSPDILYNEQFF.

The rearrangement links TRBV7-2 to TRBJ1-2; 11 bases align to TRBD1. Germline assignment: CDR1 SGHTA and CDR2 FQGNSA. This CDR3 spans 15 amino acids. Trimming removed 5 bases from V and 5 bases from J; junction bases left unmatched: 7. The CDR3: CASSLYGTGGYGYTF. Written as DNA, the CDR3 is TGTGCCAGCAGCCTCTACGGGACAGGGGGATATGGCTACACCTTC.

This sequence joins TRBV5-1 and TRBJ1-2; D is undetermined. The germline V gene encodes CDR1 SGHRS and CDR2 YFSETQ. Trimming pared 6 bases from V and 4 bases from J, leaving 16 bases between. This CDR3 region has 14 residues. The CDR3 bases are TGCGCCAGCACCTCTATTCCGAGACTCTATGGCTACACCTTC. Amino acids: CASTSIPRLYGYTF. The entire variable domain, with the rest obtained from reference TRBV5-1 and TRBJ1-2, is as follows: KAGVTQTPRYLIKTRGQQVTLSCSPISGHRSVSWYQQTPGQGLQFLFEYFSETQRNKGNFPGRFSGRQFSNSRSEMNVSTLELGDSALYLCASTSIPRLYGYTFGSGTRLTVV.

This clone was seen more than once but under ten times. The chain couples TRBV7-3 to TRBJ2-1, with TRBD1 matching 7 bases. The J segment lost 6 bases and the V segment lost 6 bases, leaving 5 bases of the junction unmatched. Looked up from germline, CDR1 is SGHTA and CDR2 is FQGTGA. The CDR3 has 13 residues. The CDR3 loop reads CASSLRQGNEQFF. In DNA form, the CDR3 reads TGTGCCAGCAGTCTGAGACAGGGCAATGAGCAGTTCTTC.

The V and J genes are TRBV5-4 and TRBJ1-6; 7 bases are a match to TRBD1. Germline values: CDR1 SGHNT, CDR2 YYREEE (reference sequence). Trimming took 4 bases from V and 8 from J; bases not matched to a gene: 9. The CDR3 has 15 residues. For the CDR3, the DNA is TGTGCCAGCAGCGAACCGGGACAGTTCGATTCACCCCTCCACTTT. Translated: CASSEPGQFDSPLHF.

The rearrangement links TRBV10-3 to TRBJ1-2; D is undetermined. The V end was cut by 0 bases, the J end by 2 bases, with 13 bases between. The CDR3 length is 16 residues. Germline loops: CDR1 ENHRY, CDR2 SYGVKD. This chain's CDR3 is CAISESQQIVNYGYTF. In nucleotides, the CDR3 is TGTGCCATCAGTGAGTCTCAGCAAATTGTAAACTATGGCTACACCTTC.

The rearrangement links TRBV5-1 to TRBJ2-7; no definite D call. With 4 bases removed from V and 1 base from J, the gap between germline ends came to 6 bases. The CDR3 runs to 12 residues. The germline V gene has CDR1 SGHRS and CDR2 YFSETQ. CDR3 amino acids: CASSATSYEQYF. In DNA form, the CDR3 reads TGCGCCAGCAGCGCGACATCCTACGAGCAGTACTTC.

The V call is TRBV27, the J call TRBJ2-6; TRBD1 matches 7 bases. The germline CDR1 and CDR2 sequences are MNHEY and SMNVEV (reference sequence). The CDR3 length is 15 residues. The V segment lost 8 bases and the J segment 4 bases; nucleotides outside the gene matches: 8. This CDR3 reads CASGETGSGANVLTF. The CDR3 DNA follows: TGTGCCAGCGGCGAGACAGGGTCCGGGGCCAACGTCCTGACTTTC.

The CDR3 DNA is TGCGCCAGCAGCCTTGTGGGCGGTCAGGGGCGCGAGCAGTACTTC. As protein: CASSLVGGQGREQYF. The chain carries TRBV4-3 and TRBJ2-7, with D maybe TRBD1 (6 bases). Deletions cut 4 bases from V and 6 bases from J, with 19 bases between. The germline CDR1 and CDR2 sequences are LGHNA and YSLEER. The CDR3 spans 15 residues.

The chain joins TRBV2 to TRBJ1-2; D perhaps matches TRBD1 (6 bases). The germline V gene has CDR1 SNHLY and CDR2 FYNNEI. The CDR3 extends over 13 amino acids. V shed 3 bases and J shed 12 bases, with 17 bases lying between them. The CDR3 region has the DNA TGTGCCAGCAGTGAGATCAGGGGCAGCGATGACACCTTC. Translated: CASSEIRGSDDTF.

In its sample, this clone was seen once. The rearrangement joins TRBV28 to TRBJ2-1; D might be TRBD2 (6 bases). Germline V CDR1 and CDR2: MDHEN, SYDVKM. Between the trimmed V and J ends, which lost 8 bases and 6 bases, there was a span of 17 bases. The CDR3 length is 14 residues. CDR3 sequence (DNA): TGTGCCAGCGGAACCCTCAGGGAGGCCAATGAGCAGTTCTTC. Protein sequence: CASGTLREANEQFF.

The chain is built from TRBV19 and TRBJ1-2; D is uncertain. The CDR3 consists of 11 residues. V lost 1 base, J lost 11 bases, and 8 bases lay in between. CDR1 LNHDA and CDR2 SQIVND come from the germline V gene (reference sequence). Here the CDR3 reads CASSIAVIYTF. The CDR3 nucleotides are TGTGCCAGTAGTATAGCGGTTATATACACCTTC.

The V gene is TRBV7-9, the J gene TRBJ1-1; D may be TRBD1 (5 bases). The V end lost 5 bases, the J end lost 6 bases, and 13 bases lay between the germline ends. Germline CDR1 and CDR2: SEHNR and FQNEAQ (reference sequence). The CDR3 contains 13 residues. DNA for the CDR3: TGTGCCAGCAGCCTAGACCAGGGACCTGAAGCTTTCTTT. Encoded protein: CASSLDQGPEAFF. Supplemented by reference TRBV7-9 and TRBJ1-1, the full variable domain reads DTGVSQNPRHKITKRGQNVTFRCDPISEHNRLYWYRQTLGQGPEFLTYFQNEAQLEKSRLLSDRFSAERPKGSFSTLEIQRTEQGDSAMYLCASSLDQGPEAFFGQGTRLTVV.

The V gene is TRBV5-1, the J gene TRBJ2-5, with 7 bases matching TRBD1. The ends lost 0 bases at V and 5 bases at J; junction bases unmatched: 7. CDR3 size: 15 residues. Germline loops: CDR1 SGHRS, CDR2 YFSETQ. The CDR3 sequence is CASSLARQGVETQYF. DNA for the CDR3: TGCGCCAGCAGCTTGGCTCGACAGGGCGTGGAGACCCAGTACTTC.

This clone was detected only once. The chain recombines TRBV28 with TRBJ1-5; 7 bases align to TRBD1. V trimming: 5 bases; J trimming: 3 bases; junction bases outside the gene matches: 4. This CDR3 is built from 14 residues. The V gene's germline CDR1 is MDHEN and CDR2 SYDVKM. The CDR3 region is CASSRGTDNQPQHF. The CDR3 DNA reads as TGTGCCAGCAGTAGGGGGACAGACAATCAGCCCCAGCATTTT.

The count of this clone is one. The chain employs TRBV28 and TRBJ1-4; the match to TRBD1 covers 7 bases. Per germline, CDR1 MDHEN and CDR2 SYDVKM. Trimming cost V 8 bases and J 3 bases; bases outside gene matches: 3. The CDR3 has 13 amino acids. CDR3 sequence reads: CASQGVANEKLFF. The CDR3, as DNA: TGTGCCAGCCAGGGGGTAGCTAATGAAAAACTGTTTTTT.

This clone came up a few times. The chain links TRBV10-2 to TRBJ1-6; the D gene is possibly TRBD1 (5 bases). The germline V gene encodes CDR1 WSHSY and CDR2 SAAADI. V lost 3 bases to trimming and J lost 14 bases, with 14 bases between them. The CDR3 spans 13 residues. DNA for the CDR3: TGCGCCAGCAGTGACCCAGGGTTCTCAACCCTCCACTTT. Amino acid sequence: CASSDPGFSTLHF.

The chain uses TRBV13 and TRBJ2-6; TRBD1 aligns across 7 bases. This CDR3 has 18 amino acids. Germline CDR1 and CDR2: PRHDT and FYEKMQ (reference sequence). The trim removed 5 bases at V and 1 base at J, leaving 11 bases unmatched. The CDR3 DNA reads TGTGCCAGCAGCCAGCGACAGGGCCGAACGTCTGGGGCCAACGTCCTGACTTTC. This gives the protein CASSQRQGRTSGANVLTF. Combining the CDR3 with reference TRBV13 and TRBJ2-6 gives the whole variable domain AAGVIQSPRHLIKEKRETATLKCYPIPRHDTVYWYQQGPGQDPQFLISFYEKMQSDKGSIPDRFSAQQFSDYHSELNMSSLELGDSALYFCASSQRQGRTSGANVLTFGAGSRLTVL.

V usage is TRBV5-4 and J usage is TRBJ1-1, with TRBD1 matching over 9 bases. J lost 3 bases, V lost 2 bases, and 8 bases had no gene match. The length of the CDR3 is 16 residues. Germline CDR1 reads SGHNT; CDR2 reads YYREEE (reference sequence). CDR3 region: CASSFGGTGFDTEAFF. CDR3 coding DNA: TGTGCCAGCAGCTTTGGGGGGACAGGGTTCGACACTGAAGCTTTCTTT.

The gene calls are TRBV12-5 and TRBJ2-6; no reliable D call. Germline CDR1 reads LGHNT; CDR2 reads FRNRAP. V shed 4 bases and J shed 4 bases, with 5 bases lying between them. The CDR3 runs to 13 residues. Here the CDR3 reads CASGSVGANVLTF. The CDR3 coding sequence is TGTGCTAGTGGTTCCGTAGGGGCCAACGTCCTGACTTTC.

This rearrangement joins TRBV27 to TRBJ2-7; D is undetermined. The CDR3 runs to 11 residues. Looked up from germline, CDR1 is MNHEY and CDR2 is SMNVEV (reference sequence). With 6 bases removed from V and 4 bases from J, the gap between germline ends came to 7 bases. Written as DNA, the CDR3 is TGTGCCAGCAGCGGAGCTTACGAGCAGTACTTC. It is translated as CASSGAYEQYF.

The table lists this clone with a few counts. V usage is TRBV28 and J usage is TRBJ1-5; 8 nucleotides match TRBD1. The germline V gene encodes CDR1 MDHEN and CDR2 SYDVKM. The CDR3 covers 14 residues. Trimming removed 5 bases from V and 7 bases from J; junction bases left unmatched: 7. The CDR3 is CASSTTGGGQPQHF. The CDR3 DNA sequence: TGTGCCAGCAGTACTACAGGGGGAGGCCAGCCCCAGCATTTT.

This rearrangement joins TRBV28 to TRBJ2-7; 10 bases are a match to TRBD1. Germline V gene lookup returns CDR1 MDHEN and CDR2 SYDVKM. The CDR3 has 15 amino acids. With V trimmed by 4 bases and J by 3 bases, 6 bases remained unmatched. The CDR3 protein is CASSSGTGDGYEQYF. CDR3 coding DNA: TGTGCCAGCAGTTCAGGGACAGGGGACGGCTACGAGCAGTACTTC.

The V call is TRBV19, the J call TRBJ2-1, with 12 nucleotides matching TRBD2. Germline V gene sequence: CDR1 LNHDA, CDR2 SQIVND (reference sequence). This CDR3 comprises 17 residues. Trimming removed 3 bases from V and 8 bases from J; junction bases left unmatched: 11. The CDR3 coding sequence is TGTGCCAGTAGTATTGGGCTAGCGGGAGGGGAGTACGATGAGCAGTTCTTC. As protein: CASSIGLAGGEYDEQFF.

V usage is TRBV29-1 and J usage is TRBJ1-1; D is possibly TRBD1 (6 bases). The CDR3 contains 12 residues. V lost 8 bases, J lost 2 bases, and 12 bases lay in between. Per the germline V gene, CDR1 is SQVTM and CDR2 is ANQGSEA. CDR3 nucleotides: TGCAGCATAGAGGACAGAAACACTGAAGCTTTCTTT. Amino acid sequence: CSIEDRNTEAFF.

Only one count was recorded for this clone. The chain is built from TRBV18 and TRBJ1-3; 10 bases are shared with TRBD1. With V trimmed by 3 bases and J by 1 base, 0 bases remained unmatched. The CDR3 sequence is 15 residues long. Germline values: CDR1 KGHSH, CDR2 LQKENI. The CDR3: CASSPDRGSGNTIYF. DNA of the CDR3: TGTGCCAGCTCACCGGACAGGGGGTCTGGAAACACCATATATTTT.